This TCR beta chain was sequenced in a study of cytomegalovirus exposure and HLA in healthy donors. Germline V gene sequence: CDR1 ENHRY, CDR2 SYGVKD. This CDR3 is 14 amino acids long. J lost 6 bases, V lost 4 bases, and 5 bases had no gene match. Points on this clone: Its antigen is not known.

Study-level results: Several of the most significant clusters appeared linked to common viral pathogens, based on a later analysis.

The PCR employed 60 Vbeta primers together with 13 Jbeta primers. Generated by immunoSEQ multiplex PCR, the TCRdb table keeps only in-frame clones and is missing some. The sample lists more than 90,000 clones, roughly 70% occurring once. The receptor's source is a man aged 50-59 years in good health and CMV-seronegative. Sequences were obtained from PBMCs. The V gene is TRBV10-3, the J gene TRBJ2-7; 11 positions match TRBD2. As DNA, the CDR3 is TGTGCCATCAGTGGACTAGCGGGGATTCGCGAGCAGTACTTC. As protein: CAISGLAGIREQYF.